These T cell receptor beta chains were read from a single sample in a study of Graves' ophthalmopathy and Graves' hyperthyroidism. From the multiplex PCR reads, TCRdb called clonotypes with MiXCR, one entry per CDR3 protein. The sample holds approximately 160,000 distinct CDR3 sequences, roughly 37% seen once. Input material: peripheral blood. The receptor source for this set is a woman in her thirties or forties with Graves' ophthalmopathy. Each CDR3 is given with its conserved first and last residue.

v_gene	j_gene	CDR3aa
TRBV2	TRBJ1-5	CASSDSVIQPQHF
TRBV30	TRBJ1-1	CAWRAENRNTEAFF
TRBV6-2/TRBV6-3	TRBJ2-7	CASSYTSEGRVSYEQYF
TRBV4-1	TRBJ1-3	CASSKGQAHSGNTIYF
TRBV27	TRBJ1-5	CASSPIGTQPQHF
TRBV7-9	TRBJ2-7	CASSATIDEQYF
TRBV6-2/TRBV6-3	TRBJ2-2	CASSRSTDTGELFF
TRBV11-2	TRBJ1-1	CASSLDRPPKPAFF
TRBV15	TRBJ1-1	CATSRGYFTEAFF
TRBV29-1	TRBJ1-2	CSVEGGRGGYTF
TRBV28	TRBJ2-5	CASSRGQGGETQYF
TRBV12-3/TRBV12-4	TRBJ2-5	CASRQGGGFGETQYF
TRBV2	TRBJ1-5	CASSSPLGGNQPQHF
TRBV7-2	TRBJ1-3	CASSRYSGNTIYF
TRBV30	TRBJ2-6	CAWTPEDRGYPGANVLTF
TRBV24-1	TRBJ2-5	CATIAHSRIQETQYF
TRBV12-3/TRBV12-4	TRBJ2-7	CASSSSVYEQYF
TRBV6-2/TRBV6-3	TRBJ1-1	CASSPLDGDLDTEAFF
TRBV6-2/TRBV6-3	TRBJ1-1	CASSYSRAGEAFF
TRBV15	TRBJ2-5	CATSREYQETQYF
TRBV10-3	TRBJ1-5	CAISEAGGGQPQHF
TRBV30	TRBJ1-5	CAWGRPGQGNQPQHF
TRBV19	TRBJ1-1	CASSIETNTEAFF
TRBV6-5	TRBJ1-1	CASSTRGHNTEAFF
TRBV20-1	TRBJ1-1	CSAHDTRGTEAFF
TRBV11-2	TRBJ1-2	CASSLGVGGYTF
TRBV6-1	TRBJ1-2	CASSEGQAFGGYTF
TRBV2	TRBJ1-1	CASSEWGGYTEAFF
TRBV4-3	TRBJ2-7	CASSQDRGTPSYEQYF
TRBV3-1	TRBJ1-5	CASSQDKGSNQPQHF
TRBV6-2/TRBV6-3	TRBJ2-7	CASSYPRPPYEQYF
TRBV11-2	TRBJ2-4	CASSLGQVGNIQYF
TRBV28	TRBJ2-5	CASSSSPLAGNQYF
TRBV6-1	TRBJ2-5	CASSAGLAVQETQYF
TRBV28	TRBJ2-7	CASSLEGMTYEQYF
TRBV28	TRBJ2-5	CASSSWDRGKETQYF
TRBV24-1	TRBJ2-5	CATSDGPEETQYF
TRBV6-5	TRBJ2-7	CASSYSAPSRIYEQYF
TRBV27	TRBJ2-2	CASTDLTGELFF
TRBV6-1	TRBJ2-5	CASSEFWTSGETQYF
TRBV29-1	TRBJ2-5	CSATEDQETQYF
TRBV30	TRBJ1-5	CAWSVHGGRLSEGNQPQHF
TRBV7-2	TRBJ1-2	CASSLWGGASYGYTF
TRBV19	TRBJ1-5	CASSPEGDQPQHF